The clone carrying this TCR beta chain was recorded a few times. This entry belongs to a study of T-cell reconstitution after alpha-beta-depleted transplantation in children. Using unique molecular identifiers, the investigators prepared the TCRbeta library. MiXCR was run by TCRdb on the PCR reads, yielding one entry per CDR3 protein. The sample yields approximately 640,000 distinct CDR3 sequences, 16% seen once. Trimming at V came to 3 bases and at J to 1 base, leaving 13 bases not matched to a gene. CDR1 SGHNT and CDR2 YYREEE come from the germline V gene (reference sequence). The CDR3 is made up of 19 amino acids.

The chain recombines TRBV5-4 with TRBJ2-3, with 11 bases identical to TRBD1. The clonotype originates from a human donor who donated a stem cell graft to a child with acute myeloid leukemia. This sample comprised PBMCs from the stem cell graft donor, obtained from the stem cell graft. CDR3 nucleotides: TGTGCCAGCAGCTCAGCCGGGACAGGGGGTTCGATTCGCACAGATACGCAGTATTTT. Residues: CASSSAGTGGSIRTDTQYF. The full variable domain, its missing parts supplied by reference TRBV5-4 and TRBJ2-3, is ETGVTQSPTHLIKTRGQQVTLRCSSQSGHNTVSWYQQALGQGPQFIFQYYREEENGRGNFPPRFSGLQFPNYSSELNVNALELDDSALYLCASSSAGTGGSIRTDTQYFGPGTRLTVL.